These 21 T cell receptor beta chains originate from one sample sequenced in a study of cytomegalovirus exposure and HLA in healthy donors. Some clones are missing from TCRdb's copy, which holds only in-frame ones; the method was immunoSEQ multiplex PCR. The sample carries about 140,000 clones, 84% recorded once. Input material: PBMCs. These receptors were taken from a woman aged 25 to 45 in good health and CMV-seronegative.

The chain combines TRBV4-1 with TRBJ1-1; no clear D. V shed 1 base and J shed 6 bases, with 18 bases lying between them. Per germline, CDR1 MGHRA and CDR2 YSYEKL. This CDR3 has 16 residues. The CDR3 region is CASSQGTLRKASEAFF. CDR3 DNA sequence: TGCGCCAGCAGCCAAGGTACCCTGCGGAAGGCTTCTGAAGCTTTCTTT.

This chain joins TRBV18 and TRBJ1-5, with TRBD1 identical over 10 bases. J lost 5 bases, V lost 5 bases, and 3 bases had no gene match. CDR1 KGHSH and CDR2 LQKENI come from the germline V gene. The CDR3 is 14 residues long. CDR3 DNA sequence: TGTGCCAGCTCAGTAGGGACAGGGGATCAGCCCCAGCATTTT. Translated: CASSVGTGDQPQHF.

The chain combines TRBV18 with TRBJ1-5; no reliable D call. The length of the CDR3 is 14 residues. From germline, CDR1 is KGHSH and CDR2 LQKENI. V was pared by 3 bases and J by 0 bases, with 6 bases between. The CDR3 region is CASSPSYSNQPQHF. The CDR3, as DNA: TGTGCCAGCTCACCCTCGTATAGCAATCAGCCCCAGCATTTT.

V is TRBV2 and J is TRBJ2-1; 12 bases match TRBD2. CDR3 size: 15 residues. Germline trimming cut 7 bases from V and 6 bases from J; bases unmatched to any gene: 7. Germline assignment: CDR1 SNHLY and CDR2 FYNNEI. The CDR3 region has the DNA TGTGCCAGCAACTATCTAGCGGGGGGGGGCAATGAGCAGTTCTTC. Its protein is CASNYLAGGGNEQFF.

V usage is TRBV6-6 and J usage is TRBJ1-5, with a weak D call TRBD1 (6 bases). The V end lost 7 bases, the J end lost 7 bases, and 20 bases lay between the germline ends. Germline CDR1 is MNHNY and CDR2 is SVGAGI (reference sequence). The CDR3 is 15 amino acids. The CDR3: CASTPPQGSSQPQHF. The CDR3 DNA reads TGTGCCAGCACCCCCCCCCAGGGGAGTTCGCAGCCCCAGCATTTT.

This chain uses TRBV5-1 with TRBJ1-3; no clear D gene. Germline assignment: CDR1 SGHRS and CDR2 YFSETQ. The CDR3 length is 14 residues. With 0 bases removed from V and 2 bases from J, the gap between germline ends came to 6 bases. Here the CDR3 DNA reads TGCGCCAGCAGCTTGGACAGTACTGGAAACACCATATATTTT. This encodes CASSLDSTGNTIYF. The full variable domain, in which reference TRBV5-1 and TRBJ1-3 provide the parts outside the CDR3, is KAGVTQTPRYLIKTRGQQVTLSCSPISGHRSVSWYQQTPGQGLQFLFEYFSETQRNKGNFPGRFSGRQFSNSRSEMNVSTLELGDSALYLCASSLDSTGNTIYFGEGSWLTVV.

Of note for this clone: The same CDR3 can be traced to other DNA sequences in this sample. CDR3 region: CASSVQGEGYEQYF. CDR3 bases: TGCGCCAGCAGCGTACAGGGGGAAGGGTACGAGCAGTACTTC. The chain joins TRBV5-1 to TRBJ2-7, with 8 bases identical to TRBD1. Trimming removed 4 bases from V and 4 bases from J; junction bases left unmatched: 7. The CDR3 runs 14 residues. Germline V gives CDR1 SGHRS, CDR2 YFSETQ. Complete variable domain (other parts from reference TRBV5-1 and TRBJ2-7): KAGVTQTPRYLIKTRGQQVTLSCSPISGHRSVSWYQQTPGQGLQFLFEYFSETQRNKGNFPGRFSGRQFSNSRSEMNVSTLELGDSALYLCASSVQGEGYEQYFGPGTRLTVT.

This clone has more than one count but fewer than ten. The V gene is TRBV10-1, the J gene TRBJ1-4, with TRBD1 identical over 11 bases. The V gene end was trimmed by 8 bases and the J gene end by 7 bases; junction bases not matched to a gene: 3. The germline CDR1 and CDR2 sequences are WNHNN and SYGVQD (reference sequence). The CDR3 runs 13 residues. This CDR3 reads CASSDRGLEKLFF. For the CDR3, the DNA is TGCGCCAGCTCGGACAGGGGGCTTGAAAAACTGTTTTTT.

The chain has TRBV4-3 and TRBJ2-3, with D perhaps TRBD1 (6 bases). Germline assignment: CDR1 LGHNA and CDR2 YSLEER. V gave up 0 bases and J gave up 3 bases, with 16 bases separating them. CDR3 length: 17 amino acids. The DNA of the CDR3 is TGCGCCAGCAGCCAAGATCGGTGGGGGCGAAGTACAGATACGCAGTATTTT. It codes for CASSQDRWGRSTDTQYF.

V is TRBV19 and J is TRBJ1-1; 11 bases match TRBD1. V was pared by 5 bases and J by 1 base, with 18 bases of the junction left unmatched. The CDR3 loop spans 20 amino acids. CDR1 and CDR2 (germline): LNHDA, SQIVND (reference sequence). CDR3 nucleotide sequence: TGTGCCAGTAGTCCCCGGACAGGGGGCGCGAAGACGGGGAAGAACACTGAAGCTTTCTTT. Translation gives CASSPRTGGAKTGKNTEAFF.

The chain joins TRBV6-5 to TRBJ2-7, with D tentatively TRBD1 (6 bases). The CDR3 is 14 amino acids. The ends were cut back, 6 bases at V and 2 bases at J, with 14 bases in the middle. CDR1 is MNHEY, CDR2 SVGAGI, per germline. CDR3 bases: TGTGCCAGCAGGAAGGACAGACAGACCTACGAGCAGTACTTC. It translates to CASRKDRQTYEQYF.

V gene TRBV4-1 combines with J gene TRBJ1-4, with 8 positions matching TRBD1. The CDR3 is 15 residues long. The V gene end was trimmed by 2 bases and the J gene end by 8 bases; junction bases not matched to a gene: 7. Germline values: CDR1 MGHRA, CDR2 YSYEKL. The CDR3 protein is CASSQPRTGSEKLFF. The CDR3 coding sequence is TGCGCCAGCAGCCAACCCCGGACAGGGTCGGAAAAACTGTTTTTT.

The V call is TRBV30, the J call TRBJ1-2; D is unclear. The CDR3 is 16 amino acids. The V and J ends lost 1 base and 3 bases respectively, with 18 bases between them. Germline V gene sequence: CDR1 GTSNPN, CDR2 SVGIG (reference sequence). CDR3 region: CAWSDPSRSADYGYTF. Here the CDR3 DNA reads TGTGCCTGGAGTGACCCCTCAAGGAGCGCAGACTATGGCTACACCTTC.

The chain recombines TRBV6-6 with TRBJ1-3; TRBD1 agrees at 7 bases. V shed 7 bases and J 4 bases; nucleotides not matched to a gene: 4. This CDR3 has 13 residues. Germline loops: CDR1 MNHNY, CDR2 SVGAGI (reference sequence). CDR3 bases: TGTGCCAGCAAACAGGGGAGCGGAAACACCATATATTTT. Protein: CASKQGSGNTIYF.

This clone was seen only a few times. CDR3 in amino acids: CASARQGYGYTF. CDR3 sequence (DNA): TGTGCCAGCGCAAGACAGGGCTATGGCTACACCTTC. The chain carries TRBV28 and TRBJ1-2; 7 nucleotides line up with TRBD1. CDR1 is MDHEN and CDR2 is SYDVKM in the germline V gene. The CDR3 length is 12 residues. After removal of 8 bases from V and 4 bases from J, the junction contained 4 bases not matched to a gene.

V and J are TRBV7-8 and TRBJ2-7; 7 bases line up with TRBD1. The V gene's germline CDR1 is SGHVS and CDR2 FQNEAQ. V gave up 7 bases and J gave up 1 base; unmatched junction bases: 13. The CDR3 contains 16 residues. In DNA form, the CDR3 reads TGTGCCAGCATCAGAAATACAGGGGACCTATCCTACGAGCAGTACTTC. Translated: CASIRNTGDLSYEQYF.

To note about this clone: In the same sample, other DNA sequences code for this CDR3. The chain uses TRBV29-1 and TRBJ1-1; 7 nucleotides match TRBD1. V shed 4 bases, J shed 4 bases, and the junction held 3 bases outside the gene matches. The CDR3 sequence is 12 residues long. Looked up from germline, CDR1 is SQVTM and CDR2 is ANQGSEA. Here the CDR3 reads CSVGQGGTEAFF. The CDR3 nucleotides read TGCAGCGTTGGACAGGGTGGCACTGAAGCTTTCTTT.

The chain has TRBV7-2 and TRBJ2-3; 9 nucleotides agree with TRBD2. Germline trimming cut 0 bases from V and 0 bases from J; bases unmatched to any gene: 10. The CDR3 is 19 amino acids. CDR1 and CDR2 (germline): SGHTA, FQGNSA. The CDR3 coding sequence is TGTGCCAGCAGCTTAGCGGCTAGCGGGGTTTTCGCTAGCACAGATACGCAGTATTTT. The encoded protein is CASSLAASGVFASTDTQYF.

V gene TRBV27 combines with J gene TRBJ1-2; TRBD1 aligns across 10 bases. The CDR3 loop spans 17 amino acids. Germline V gene lookup returns CDR1 MNHEY and CDR2 SMNVEV (reference sequence). The J segment lost 4 bases and the V segment lost 2 bases, leaving 10 bases of the junction unmatched. The CDR3 sequence: CASSLVPPGQGSYGYTF. In DNA form, the CDR3 reads TGTGCCAGCAGTTTAGTTCCCCCGGGACAGGGGAGCTATGGCTACACCTTC.

CDR3 loop: CASSRDSERYNSPLHF. DNA for the CDR3: TGTGCCAGCAGCCGGGACAGCGAGCGCTATAATTCACCCCTCCACTTT. The rearrangement joins TRBV5-4 to TRBJ1-6; 7 positions match TRBD1. CDR1 SGHNT and CDR2 YYREEE come from the germline V gene (reference sequence). This CDR3 spans 16 amino acids. The V segment lost 4 bases and the J segment 3 bases; nucleotides outside the gene matches: 7.

Worth noting for this clone: The junction departs from germline at one end; a sequencing error may be responsible. The rearrangement links TRBV5-4 to TRBJ2-1, with 15 nucleotides matching TRBD2. CDR3 length: 15 residues. Germline assignment: CDR1 SGHNT and CDR2 YYREEE (reference sequence). The CDR3 region has the DNA TGTGCCAGCAGCTTGTCTGGACTAGCGGGGGGGCGGGACCTCTTC. This translates into CASSLSGLAGGRDLF.